A single sample gave rise to the 23 T cell receptor beta chains below, sequenced in a study of control samples from healthy donors and cancer patients. Sequenced by immunoSEQ multiplex PCR; TCRdb stores in-frame clones only, minus some. Among some 30,000 clones listed, about 85% were seen once. Specimen: formalin-fixed, paraffin-embedded tissue. The receptor set was obtained from a female donor with melanoma.

The chain is built from TRBV5-4 and TRBJ2-7; 7 nucleotides match TRBD1. From germline, CDR1 is SGHNT and CDR2 YYREEE (reference sequence). This CDR3 is 14 amino acids long. Losses at the gene ends were 4 bases for V and 11 bases for J; bases not matched to a gene: 15. For the CDR3, the DNA is TGTGCCAGCAGCACAGGGACAGCTGCCGACCGGAAGTACTTC. Amino acids: CASSTGTAADRKYF.

DNA of the CDR3: TGTGCCAGCAGCCTTGCTGGGACAGGGCTGAACACTGAAGCTTTCTTT. It yields the protein CASSLAGTGLNTEAFF. The rearrangement joins TRBV5-4 to TRBJ1-1; 9 positions match TRBD1. Germline lookup yields CDR1 SGHNT and CDR2 YYREEE (reference sequence). J was trimmed by 0 bases and V by 4 bases; bases with no gene match: 7. The CDR3 has 16 residues. Full variable domain (rest looked up from reference TRBV5-4 and TRBJ1-1): ETGVTQSPTHLIKTRGQQVTLRCSSQSGHNTVSWYQQALGQGPQFIFQYYREEENGRGNFPPRFSGLQFPNYSSELNVNALELDDSALYLCASSLAGTGLNTEAFFGQGTRLTVV.

The chain uses TRBV20-1 and TRBJ2-7, with D perhaps matching TRBD2 (6 bases). CDR3 length: 11 amino acids. Germline V gene data show CDR1 as DFQATT and CDR2 as SNEGSKA (reference sequence). In DNA, the CDR3 is TGCAGGGCCACCGGGGGAAGCGAGCAGTACTTC. This encodes CRATGGSEQYF.

This clone rates as medium-sized. The identical CDR3 is also encoded by other nucleotide sequences in the sample. J is TRBJ2-7 and V is TRBV14; 9 bases map to TRBD1. Germline CDR1 SGHDN, CDR2 FVKESK. CDR3 length: 15 residues. J gave up 5 bases and V 5 bases, and 10 bases lay outside the gene matches. The CDR3 loop reads CASSVWGQGLNEQYF. Written as DNA, the CDR3 is TGTGCCAGCAGCGTCTGGGGACAGGGTCTCAACGAGCAGTACTTC.

This clone was seen a few times. V gene TRBV20-1 combines with J gene TRBJ2-3, with 7 bases aligning to TRBD2. Germline loops: CDR1 DFQATT, CDR2 SNEGSKA (reference sequence). CDR3 length: 11 amino acids. V was pared by 5 bases and J by 5 bases, with 1 base of the junction left unmatched. The CDR3 DNA sequence: TGCAGTGCTTGGGAGGGAGATACGCAGTATTTT. Its protein product is CSAWEGDTQYF.

This chain connects TRBV25-1 to TRBJ2-1, with D possibly being TRBD1 or TRBD2 (5 bases each). CDR3 length: 13 amino acids. Trimming took 3 bases from V and 8 from J, leaving 11 bases between them. Germline CDR1 MGHDK, CDR2 SYGVNS. CDR3 DNA: TGTGCCAGCAGTGACGGGACCAGGGATGAGCAGTTCTTC. Encoded protein: CASSDGTRDEQFF.

This clone came up once. The J gene is TRBJ2-3, the V gene TRBV27, with TRBD2 identical over 9 bases. Per germline, CDR1 MNHEY and CDR2 SMNVEV (reference sequence). This CDR3 is built from 15 residues. V lost 2 bases and J lost 5; bases outside the gene matches: 5. CDR3 loop: CASSLKGLAEDTQYF. The CDR3 DNA sequence: TGTGCCAGCAGTTTAAAGGGACTAGCTGAAGATACGCAGTATTTT.

The chain carries TRBV11-2 and TRBJ1-2, with D perhaps TRBD1 (6 bases). V was clipped by 1 base and J by 5 bases, with 11 bases between them. The CDR3 is 14 amino acids. Germline values: CDR1 SGHAT, CDR2 FQNNGV. CDR3 DNA sequence: TGTGCCAGCAGCTTAGTTGGCCAGGGGTATGGCTACACCTTC. It translates to CASSLVGQGYGYTF.

The chain has TRBV5-6 and TRBJ2-2; tentative D call: TRBD1 (6 bases). There are 17 residues in the CDR3. CDR1 and CDR2 from the germline V gene are SGHDT and YYEEEE. Trimming cost V 1 base and J 1 base, with 14 bases left between them. The CDR3 reads CASSLNHMTGNTGELFF. The DNA for the CDR3 is TGTGCCAGCAGCTTGAACCACATGACAGGGAACACCGGGGAGCTGTTTTTT.

The chain has TRBV28 and TRBJ2-7; TRBD2 aligns across 8 bases. Germline assignment: CDR1 MDHEN and CDR2 SYDVKM. There are 16 residues in the CDR3. V gave up 3 bases and J gave up 0 bases; unmatched junction bases: 7. CDR3 in amino acids: CASSLSAGGNSYEQYF. The CDR3 DNA follows: TGTGCCAGCAGTTTGTCCGCGGGAGGAAACTCCTACGAGCAGTACTTC. Full variable domain (rest looked up from reference TRBV28 and TRBJ2-7): DVKVTQSSRYLVKRTGEKVFLECVQDMDHENMFWYRQDPGLGLRLIYFSYDVKMKEKGDIPEGYSVSREKKERFSLILESASTNQTSMYLCASSLSAGGNSYEQYFGPGTRLTVT.

V usage is TRBV6-5 and J usage is TRBJ2-7; D gene ambiguous. CDR1 and CDR2 from the germline V gene are MNHEY and SVGAGI. V was shortened by 5 bases and J by 7 bases, with 12 bases between the two germline ends. CDR3 length: 12 residues. CDR3 nucleotide sequence: TGTGCCAGCAGTACGACATGGGAAGAGCAGTACTTC. Translating gives CASSTTWEEQYF.

The chain combines TRBV6-2 or TRBV6-3 with TRBJ2-7, with 7 bases identical to TRBD2. CDR1 is MNHEY and CDR2 is SVGEGT in the germline V gene. V shed 2 bases and J 5 bases; nucleotides not matched to a gene: 12. The CDR3 sequence is 16 residues long. In DNA, the CDR3 is TGTGCCAGCAGTTACCTATCTGGCGGGAGATTCGACGAGCAGTACTTC. This sequence encodes CASSYLSGGRFDEQYF.

V is TRBV21-1 and J is TRBJ2-7. TRBV21-1 is flagged as a pseudogene. This CDR3 is built from 19 residues. The chain's CDR3 is CASPKVGPNPGTASYEQYF. The CDR3 nucleotides are TGTGCCAGCCCCAAAGTCGGACCCAACCCCGGGACGGCCTCCTACGAGCAGTACTTC.

This clone is a singleton in its sample. The CDR3 DNA is TGTGCCAGCTCCTTGTCAGAGTCGAACACTGAAGCTTTCTTT. Encoded protein: CASSLSESNTEAFF. The V gene is TRBV6-6, the J gene TRBJ1-1; D not certain. This CDR3 comprises 14 residues. Germline V lookup: CDR1 MNHNY, CDR2 SVGAGI (reference sequence). The V gene lost 8 bases and the J gene lost 1 base, with 14 bases spanning the gap.

The gene calls are TRBV7-6 and TRBJ2-3; possible D gene TRBD1, 6 bases. Trimming removed 3 bases from V and 0 bases from J, with 13 bases in between. The CDR3 loop spans 16 amino acids. Germline CDR1 and CDR2: SGHVS and FNYEAQ. The CDR3, as DNA: TGTGCCAGCAGCTTGACAGGACTCTCTAGCACAGATACGCAGTATTTT. Residues: CASSLTGLSSTDTQYF.

This chain uses TRBV7-3 with TRBJ1-1; tentative D call: TRBD1 (5 bases). The ends were cut back, 5 bases at V and 0 bases at J, with 16 bases in the middle. The CDR3 is made up of 16 amino acids. Germline V gene lookup returns CDR1 SGHTA and CDR2 FQGTGA. The DNA for the CDR3 is TGTGCCAGCAGCCCTGGACACCTTGCCTTGAACACTGAAGCTTTCTTT. Its protein is CASSPGHLALNTEAFF.

The chain recombines TRBV7-9 with TRBJ1-3; no definite D call. The germline V gene encodes CDR1 SEHNR and CDR2 FQNEAQ (reference sequence). The CDR3 has 11 amino acids. V dropped 3 bases and J dropped 4 bases, with 1 base sitting between them. The CDR3 DNA is TGTGCCAGCAGCTTGGGAAACACCATATATTTT. The encoded protein is CASSLGNTIYF.

The chain couples TRBV7-9 to TRBJ1-2, with 7 bases fitting TRBD1. The J segment lost 6 bases and the V segment lost 7 bases, leaving 11 bases of the junction unmatched. CDR1 and CDR2 from the germline V gene are SEHNR and FQNEAQ (reference sequence). The CDR3 runs 14 residues. The CDR3 DNA is TGTGCCAGCACCTCGGGACAGTTCCTGGATGGCTACACCTTC. Its protein is CASTSGQFLDGYTF.

This sequence joins TRBV3-1 (or the pseudogene TRBV3-2) and TRBJ2-7; TRBD2 aligns across 8 bases. CDR1 and CDR2 from the germline V gene are LGHDT and YNNKEL (reference sequence). The CDR3 runs 17 residues. The junction had 13 bases not matched to a gene; V was cut back by 1 base and J by 5 bases. CDR3 DNA: TGTGCCAGCAGCCAAGCGAGGTGGGGTAGCGGGATCCACGAGCAGTACTTC. Its translation is CASSQARWGSGIHEQYF.

The CDR3 coding sequence is TGTGCCAGCAGCTCCCTAGCGGGAGGAACCCAAGAGACCCAGTACTTC. Amino acid sequence: CASSSLAGGTQETQYF. The gene calls are TRBV7-7 and TRBJ2-5; 11 bases line up with TRBD2. Germline V gives CDR1 SSHAT, CDR2 FNYEAQ (reference sequence). V was clipped by 4 bases and J by 1 base; unmatched bases: 5. The CDR3 contains 16 residues.

This clone turned up a few times. A junction end diverges from the germline sequence, so it may reflect a read error. CDR3: CASSQDRRQNAEAFF. For the CDR3, the DNA is TGTGCCAGCAGCCAAGATCGAAGGCAGAACGCTGAAGCTTTCTTT. This chain joins TRBV3-1 (or the pseudogene TRBV3-2) and TRBJ1-1, with D uncertain. The V gene's germline CDR1 is LGHDT and CDR2 YNNKEL (reference sequence). The CDR3 totals 15 residues.

This chain joins TRBV5-6 and TRBJ1-6; perhaps TRBD1 as D (5 bases). Germline assignment: CDR1 SGHDT and CDR2 YYEEEE. Trimming took off 5 bases at V and 8 bases at J, with 14 bases between the two ends. CDR3 length equals 14 residues. The DNA of the CDR3 is TGTGCCAGCAGGGCGGAGGGGCGGTATTCACCCCTCCACTTT. This sequence encodes CASRAEGRYSPLHF.

This chain joins TRBV5-4 and TRBJ2-1; no clear D gene. Germline CDR1 is SGHNT and CDR2 is YYREEE (reference sequence). The CDR3 is 15 residues long. Deletions cut 2 bases from V and 0 bases from J, with 9 bases between. The CDR3 sequence: CASSFPSGSYNEQFF. The CDR3 coding sequence is TGTGCCAGCAGCTTTCCTAGTGGCTCCTACAATGAGCAGTTCTTC. Complete variable domain (other parts from reference TRBV5-4 and TRBJ2-1): ETGVTQSPTHLIKTRGQQVTLRCSSQSGHNTVSWYQQALGQGPQFIFQYYREEENGRGNFPPRFSGLQFPNYSSELNVNALELDDSALYLCASSFPSGSYNEQFFGPGTRLTVL.